This TCR beta chain was observed in a study of early T cells in non-severe SARS-CoV-2 infection. Study summary: The input, bulk RNA from unsorted whole blood, was sequenced, and chains were unpaired. Findings and caveats of the study: Clonotype matching in VDJdb favored anti-spike CD8 responses and did not capture private and CD4 specificities.

CDR3 size: 13 residues. V lost 1 base to trimming and J lost 4 bases; unmatched junction nucleotides: 2. Germline V gene lookup returns CDR1 SQVTM and CDR2 ANQGSEA. Individual cDNA molecules received unique molecular identifiers during library preparation. Each CDR3 protein gets one entry after TCRdb re-called the 5' RACE reads with MiXCR. The sample yields almost 85,000 distinct CDR3 sequences, 12% seen once. The table lists this clonotype with many counts. Its antigen is unidentified. Sequencing was performed on whole blood. The sequence was collected from an adult who was a healthcare worker with PCR-confirmed SARS-CoV-2 infection or an uninfected control (not recorded which). This chain joins TRBV29-1 and TRBJ2-7; 9 bases fit TRBD1. Here the CDR3 reads CSVEGDRDYEQYF. The CDR3, as DNA: TGCAGCGTTGAAGGGGACAGGGATTACGAGCAGTACTTC.